This T cell receptor (beta chain) was observed in a study of blood T cells in healthy people across ages. This clonotype was found a few times. Combining a sample-barcoded 5' primer with a J-beta primer mix, a second PCR ran for about 6 to 12 cycles. TCRdb re-analysed the 5' RACE reads in MiXCR, keeping a single row per CDR3 protein. This table has 750,000 to 850,000 distinct CDR3 sequences, about 25% appearing once. V was pared by 7 bases and J by 6 bases, with 8 bases of the junction left unmatched. This CDR3 has 14 amino acids. CDR1 is MNHEY, CDR2 SVGAGI, per germline. Another study also made use of these data, one on T cells of mothers and their children.

The sample was blood. The chain has TRBV6-5 and TRBJ2-1, with 8 positions matching TRBD2. The clonotype comes from a boy aged 10-17 years in good health. The CDR3 loop is CASTYGLAGNEQFF. The CDR3 DNA follows: TGTGCCAGCACCTACGGACTAGCAGGCAATGAGCAGTTCTTC.